The sequence of this TCR beta chain was determined in a study of Ad26.COV2.S vaccination and SARS-CoV-2 variants. Study-level background: Dosing was one shot or two shots 56 days apart.

Germline values: CDR1 DFQATT, CDR2 SNEGSKA (reference sequence). J was trimmed by 8 bases and V by 3 bases; bases with no gene match: 4. The CDR3 consists of 12 residues. Documented treatment: roughly 19 received Ad26.COV2.S at low or high dose, single or two shots; several received placebo; per-sample allocation not given. Sample collection was performed on day 63 after the first vaccine or placebo injection. This Boston cohort included adults aged 18-55 years. Libraries were prepared by immunoSEQ multiplex PCR; TCRdb keeps only in-frame clonotypes and omits some of them. The table has around 300,000 clones, around 88% seen once.

The gene calls are TRBV20-1 and TRBJ2-1, with TRBD1 matching over 7 bases. The source material was peripheral blood, sampled in a trial of Ad26.COV2.S vaccine versus placebo. This clonotype was obtained from a person aged 18-60 years who received the Ad26.COV2.S COVID-19 vaccine or a placebo. In DNA, the CDR3 is TGCAGTGCTAGTCACAGGGGCCATGAGCAGTTCTTC. This encodes CSASHRGHEQFF.